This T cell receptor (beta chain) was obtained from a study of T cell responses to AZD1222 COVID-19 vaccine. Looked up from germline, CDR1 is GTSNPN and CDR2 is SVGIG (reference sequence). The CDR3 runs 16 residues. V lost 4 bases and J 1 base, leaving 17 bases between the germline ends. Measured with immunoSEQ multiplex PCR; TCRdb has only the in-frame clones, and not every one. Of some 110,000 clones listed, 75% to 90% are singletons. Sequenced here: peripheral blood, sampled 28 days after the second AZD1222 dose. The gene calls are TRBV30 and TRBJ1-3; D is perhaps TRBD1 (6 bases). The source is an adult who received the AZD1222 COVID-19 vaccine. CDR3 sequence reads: CAWNPGENYSGNTIYF. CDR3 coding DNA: TGTGCCTGGAACCCAGGGGAGAATTATTCTGGAAACACCATATATTTT. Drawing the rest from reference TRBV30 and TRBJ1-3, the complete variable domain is SQTIHQWPATLVQPVGSPLSLECTVEGTSNPNLYWYRQAAGRGLQLLFYSVGIGQISSEVPQNLSASRPQDRQFILSSKKLLLSDSGFYLCAWNPGENYSGNTIYFGEGSWLTVV.